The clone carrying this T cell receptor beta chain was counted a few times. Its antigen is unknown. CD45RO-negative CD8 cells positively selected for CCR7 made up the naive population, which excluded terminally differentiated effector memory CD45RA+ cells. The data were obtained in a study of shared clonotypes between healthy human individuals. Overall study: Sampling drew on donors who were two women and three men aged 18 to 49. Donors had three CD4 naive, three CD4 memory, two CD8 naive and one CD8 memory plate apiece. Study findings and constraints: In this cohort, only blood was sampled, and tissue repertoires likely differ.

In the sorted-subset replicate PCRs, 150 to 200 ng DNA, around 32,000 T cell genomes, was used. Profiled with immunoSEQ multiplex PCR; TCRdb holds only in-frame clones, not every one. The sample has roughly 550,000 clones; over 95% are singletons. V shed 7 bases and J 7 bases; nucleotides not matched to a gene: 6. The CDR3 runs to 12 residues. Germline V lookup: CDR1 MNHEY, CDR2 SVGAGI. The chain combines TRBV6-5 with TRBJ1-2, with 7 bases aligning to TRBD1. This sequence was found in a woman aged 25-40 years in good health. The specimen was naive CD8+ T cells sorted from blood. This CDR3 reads CASTLTGSGYTF. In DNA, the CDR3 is TGTGCCAGCACCTTGACAGGGTCTGGCTACACCTTC.